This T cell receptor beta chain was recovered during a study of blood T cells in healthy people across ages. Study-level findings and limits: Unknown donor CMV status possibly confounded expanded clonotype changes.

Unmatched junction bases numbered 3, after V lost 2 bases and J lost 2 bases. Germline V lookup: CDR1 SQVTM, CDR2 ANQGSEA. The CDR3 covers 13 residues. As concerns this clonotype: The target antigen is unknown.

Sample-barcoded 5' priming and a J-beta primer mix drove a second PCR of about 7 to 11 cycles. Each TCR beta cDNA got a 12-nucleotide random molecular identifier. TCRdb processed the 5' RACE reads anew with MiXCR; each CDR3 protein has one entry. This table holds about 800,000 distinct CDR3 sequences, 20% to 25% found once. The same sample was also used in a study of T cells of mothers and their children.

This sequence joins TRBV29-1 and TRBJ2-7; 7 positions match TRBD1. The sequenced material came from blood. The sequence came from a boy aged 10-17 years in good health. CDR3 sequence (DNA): TGCAGCGTTGAACAGGGGGTCCCCTACGAGCAGTACTTC. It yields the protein CSVEQGVPYEQYF.